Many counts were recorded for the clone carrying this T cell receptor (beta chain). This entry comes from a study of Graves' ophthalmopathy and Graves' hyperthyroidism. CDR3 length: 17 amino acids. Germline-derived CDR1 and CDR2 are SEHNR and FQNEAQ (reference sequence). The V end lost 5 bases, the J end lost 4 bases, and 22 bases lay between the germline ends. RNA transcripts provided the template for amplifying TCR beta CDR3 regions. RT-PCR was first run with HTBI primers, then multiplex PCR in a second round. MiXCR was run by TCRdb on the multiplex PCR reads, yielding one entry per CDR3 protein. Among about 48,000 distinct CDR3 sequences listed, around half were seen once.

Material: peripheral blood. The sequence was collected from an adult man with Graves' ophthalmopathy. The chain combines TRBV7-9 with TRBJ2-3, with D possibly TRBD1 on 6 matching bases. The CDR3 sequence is CASSLFPGQRAPDTQYF. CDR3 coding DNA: TGTGCCAGCAGCCTATTTCCGGGACAAAGGGCGCCAGATACGCAGTATTTT.